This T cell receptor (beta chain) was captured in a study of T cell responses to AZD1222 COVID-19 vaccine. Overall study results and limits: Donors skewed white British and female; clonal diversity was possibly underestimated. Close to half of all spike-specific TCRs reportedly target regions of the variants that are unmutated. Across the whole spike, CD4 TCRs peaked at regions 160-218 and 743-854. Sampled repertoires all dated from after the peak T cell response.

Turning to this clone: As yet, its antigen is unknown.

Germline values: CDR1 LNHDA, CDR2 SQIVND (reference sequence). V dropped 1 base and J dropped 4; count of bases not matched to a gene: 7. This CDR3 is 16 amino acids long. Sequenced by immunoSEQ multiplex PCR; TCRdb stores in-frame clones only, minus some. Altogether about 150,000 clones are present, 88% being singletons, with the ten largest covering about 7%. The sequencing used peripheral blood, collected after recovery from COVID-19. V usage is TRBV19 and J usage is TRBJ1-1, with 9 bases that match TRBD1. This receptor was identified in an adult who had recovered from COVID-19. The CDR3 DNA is TGTGCCAGTAGTATAGGGACAGGGGCAGGTAGCACTGAAGCTTTCTTT. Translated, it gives CASSIGTGAGSTEAFF. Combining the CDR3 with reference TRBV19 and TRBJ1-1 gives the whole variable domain DGGITQSPKYLFRKEGQNVTLSCEQNLNHDAMYWYRQDPGQGLRLIYYSQIVNDFQKGDIAEGYSVSREKKESFPLTVTSAQKNPTAFYLCASSIGTGAGSTEAFFGQGTRLTVV.